These T cell receptor beta chains were read from a single sample in a study of T-cell memory formation after mild COVID-19. TCRdb analysed the 5' RACE reads with MiXCR anew, one entry per CDR3 protein. The sample consists of 560,000 or so distinct CDR3 sequences, 17% of them appearing once. Specimen: PBMCs or a T cell subset sorted from them (not recorded which). The receptors stem from an adult woman who had mild COVID-19 (a few samples of this study predate the infection). Cell type and time point are not known. The CDR3 runs from the conserved cysteine through the conserved F or W. D genes are given only for firm matches. Rows give clone size only sometimes, using once, few, many, or a class for an expanded clone.

clone_size	d_call	v_call	j_call	cdr3_aa	cdr3_nt
.	.	TRBV2	TRBJ1-2	CASSNRDILNYGYTF	TGTGCCAGCAGCAACCGGGACATCCTTAACTATGGCTACACCTTC
.	.	TRBV9	TRBJ2-7	CASSVEVRGEQYF	TGTGCCAGCAGCGTAGAGGTCCGGGGCGAGCAGTACTTC
many	.	TRBV15	TRBJ2-1	CATSTGRLNEQFF	TGTGCCACCAGCACCGGGCGGCTCAATGAGCAGTTCTTC
.	.	TRBV4-3	TRBJ1-1	CASSQGAGLNTEAFF	TGCGCCAGCAGCCAAGGGGCAGGACTGAACACTGAAGCTTTCTTT
few	TRBD2	TRBV6-2/TRBV6-3	TRBJ2-7	CASSYGTSGTYEQYF	TGTGCCAGCAGTTACGGGACTAGCGGGACCTACGAGCAGTACTTC
.	.	TRBV4-3	TRBJ2-3	CASSQGITFGADTQYF	TGCGCCAGCAGCCAAGGGATTACCTTCGGGGCAGATACGCAGTATTTT
few	.	TRBV12-5	TRBJ2-5	CASGWETQYF	TGTGCTAGTGGGTGGGAGACCCAGTACTTC
many	.	TRBV27	TRBJ2-2	CASSLGQTGELFF	TGTGCCAGCAGTTTAGGGCAAACCGGGGAGCTGTTTTTT
.	TRBD1	TRBV20-1	TRBJ2-7	CSAREGIGSRARGYEQYF	TGCAGTGCTAGAGAAGGGATTGGTAGCAGGGCCAGGGGGTACGAGCAGTACTTC
few	.	TRBV3-1	TRBJ1-2	CASSQPSGPKGYGYTF	TGTGCCAGCAGCCAACCGTCCGGGCCGAAAGGCTATGGCTACACCTTC
.	.	TRBV12-3/TRBV12-4	TRBJ1-2	CASSPDGTPYGYTF	TGTGCCAGCAGCCCCGACGGGACCCCCTATGGCTACACCTTC
few	TRBD2	TRBV19	TRBJ2-7	CASSGLSSGRTYEQYF	TGTGCCAGTAGCGGGCTCTCTAGCGGGAGAACATACGAGCAGTACTTC
few	.	TRBV14	TRBJ2-5	CASSQEFETQYF	TGTGCCAGCAGCCAAGAATTTGAGACCCAGTACTTC
.	.	TRBV7-9	TRBJ2-7	CASSPKEDAFSVFYEQYF	TGTGCCAGCAGCCCGAAGGAGGACGCCTTCAGCGTCTTCTACGAGCAGTACTTC
.	TRBD1	TRBV3-1	TRBJ1-1	CASSEQIGTGGDTEAFF	TGTGCCAGCAGCGAACAAATTGGGACAGGGGGTGACACTGAAGCTTTCTTT
few	TRBD1	TRBV20-1	TRBJ2-7	CSARERQGGFEQYF	TGCAGTGCTAGAGAACGACAGGGTGGGTTCGAGCAGTACTTC
.	TRBD2	TRBV20-1	TRBJ2-1	CSARQLAGAHNEQFF	TGCAGTGCTAGACAACTAGCGGGGGCGCACAATGAGCAGTTCTTC
few	TRBD1	TRBV24-1	TRBJ2-3	CATSDTGTGVESTQYF	TGTGCCACCAGTGATACCGGGACAGGGGTAGAGAGTACGCAGTATTTT
.	TRBD1	TRBV6-6	TRBJ1-4	CASSRDSEKLFF	TGTGCCAGCAGCCGGGACAGCGAAAAACTGTTTTTT
.	TRBD1	TRBV5-5	TRBJ1-2	CASSRSTGEWNYGYTF	TGTGCCAGCTCAAGATCGACAGGGGAATGGAACTATGGCTACACCTTC
.	.	TRBV7-2	TRBJ2-1	CASSLYKSSYNEQFF	TGTGCCAGCAGCTTGTACAAGAGCTCCTACAATGAGCAGTTCTTC
.	.	TRBV2	TRBJ2-1	CASTPFVDNEQFF	TGTGCCAGCACCCCGTTTGTAGACAATGAGCAGTTCTTC
.	.	TRBV11-2	TRBJ1-1	CASSLFGTSLGAFF	TGTGCCAGCAGCTTATTTGGGACCTCCCTCGGAGCTTTCTTT
few	.	TRBV5-1	TRBJ2-7	CASSLDISGAYEQYF	TGCGCCAGCAGCTTGGATATTAGCGGCGCCTACGAGCAGTACTTC
.	.	TRBV28	TRBJ2-3	CASTLTGVDTQYF	TGTGCCAGCACCCTGACAGGCGTAGATACGCAGTATTTT
.	.	TRBV30	TRBJ2-7	CAWSVPSTEQYF	TGTGCCTGGAGTGTACCCAGCACCGAGCAGTACTTC
.	.	TRBV30	TRBJ2-5	CAWSGGPETQYF	TGTGCCTGGAGTGGAGGACCAGAGACCCAGTACTTC
few	.	TRBV4-1	TRBJ1-2	CASSQERREIHGYTF	TGCGCCAGCAGCCAAGAAAGGAGGGAAATCCATGGCTACACCTTC
few	TRBD1	TRBV12-3/TRBV12-4	TRBJ1-4	CASGATGGAEKLFF	TGTGCCAGCGGGGCGACAGGGGGCGCGGAAAAACTGTTTTTT
few	.	TRBV6-6	TRBJ2-7	CASSGAIFYEQYF	TGTGCCAGCAGCGGGGCGATCTTTTACGAGCAGTACTTC
.	.	TRBV6-5	TRBJ1-1	CAIQANEGDTEAFF	TGTGCCATTCAGGCCAATGAGGGTGACACTGAAGCTTTCTTT
.	.	TRBV12-3/TRBV12-4	TRBJ2-7	CAIGTPYEQYF	TGTGCCATCGGGACTCCCTACGAGCAGTACTTC
.	.	TRBV7-9	TRBJ2-5	CASAAQETQYF	TGTGCCAGCGCAGCTCAAGAGACCCAGTACTTC
.	.	TRBV15	TRBJ1-1	CATSREGQSNTEAFF	TGTGCCACCAGCAGAGAAGGGCAGTCGAACACTGAAGCTTTCTTT
.	.	TRBV5-6	TRBJ1-2	CASSLDTGYGYTF	TGTGCCAGCAGCTTGGACACAGGGTATGGCTACACCTTC
.	.	TRBV5-1	TRBJ2-7	CASSLDGRQQSSYEQYF	TGCGCCAGCAGCTTGGATGGCCGCCAGCAGAGCTCCTACGAGCAGTACTTC